The next 3 T cell receptor beta chains were all read from a single sample in a study of blood T cells in healthy people across ages. For the second PCR, which ran for 7 to 11 cycles, a sample-barcoded 5' primer and a J-beta primer mix were used. Each CDR3 protein gets one entry after TCRdb re-called the 5' RACE reads with MiXCR. The sample has 730,000 or so distinct CDR3 sequences; approximately 43% are singletons. The sequenced material came from blood. The origin of the receptors is a woman aged 60-75 years in good health.

This clonotype was found a few times. The chain employs TRBV20-1 and TRBJ2-7; D remains unclear. Deletions cut 1 base from V and 1 base from J, with 8 bases between. CDR1 and CDR2 (germline): DFQATT, SNEGSKA (reference sequence). The CDR3 loop spans 13 amino acids. Here the CDR3 DNA reads TGCAGTGCTAGAGGGACGCAGTCCTACGAGCAGTACTTC. Translated: CSARGTQSYEQYF.

As regards this clonotype: Germline is not matched at one junction end, which may reflect a read error. This sequence joins TRBV12-3 or TRBV12-4 and TRBJ2-1, with D tentatively TRBD1 (5 bases). This CDR3 is 13 amino acids long. CDR3 loop: CASSGTVDNGQFF. DNA for the CDR3: TGTGCCAGCAGTGGTACAGTGGACAATGGGCAGTTCTTC.

The table lists this clonotype with a count of one. The chain links TRBV10-3 to TRBJ2-3, with TRBD1 as a possible D gene (5 bases). V lost 8 bases and J 2 bases, leaving 11 bases between the germline ends. The germline CDR1 and CDR2 sequences are ENHRY and SYGVKD. The CDR3 consists of 13 residues. In DNA form, the CDR3 reads TGTGCCATCGAGGACAAAATCACAGATACGCAGTATTTT. Translation gives CAIEDKITDTQYF.